The 23 T cell receptor beta chains below all came from one sample that was sequenced in a study of T-cell reconstitution after alpha-beta-depleted transplantation in children. Preparation of the TCRbeta library was carried out with unique molecular identifiers. TCRdb processed the PCR reads anew with MiXCR; each CDR3 protein has one entry. The sample records some 590,000 distinct CDR3 sequences, 8% to 11% being singletons. The sample in question was PBMCs from the stem cell graft donor, obtained from the stem cell graft. The receptors derive from a human donor who donated a stem cell graft to a child with acute myeloid leukemia.

This clonotype occurred many times. The genes are TRBV6-2 or TRBV6-3 and TRBJ2-2; D gene uncertain. The germline CDR1 and CDR2 sequences are MNHEY and SVGEGT. The CDR3 covers 13 residues. Trimming stripped 7 bases from V and 4 bases from J, with 10 bases between. CDR3 DNA: TGTGCCAGCACTTCGCGGCCCACCGGGGAGCTGTTTTTT. This encodes CASTSRPTGELFF.

The table lists this clonotype with many counts. This chain links TRBV6-1 with TRBJ2-3; TRBD2 is a possible D gene (8 bases). The CDR3 has 16 residues. The germline gives CDR1 MNHNS, CDR2 SASEGT. Trimming stripped 1 base from V and 8 bases from J, with 19 bases between. The CDR3: CASSEDGTRGPATQYF. DNA of the CDR3: TGTGCCAGCAGTGAAGACGGGACTAGGGGGCCAGCTACGCAGTATTTT.

The chain couples TRBV20-1 to TRBJ2-1; 12 nucleotides match TRBD2. After removal of 3 bases from V and 4 bases from J, the junction contained 10 bases not matched to a gene. CDR1 DFQATT and CDR2 SNEGSKA come from the germline V gene (reference sequence). CDR3 size: 17 residues. CDR3 region: CSASAPGLAGGYNEQFF. The CDR3, as DNA: TGCAGTGCTAGTGCCCCCGGGCTAGCGGGGGGGTACAATGAGCAGTTCTTC.

In its sample, this clonotype was seen many times. The CDR3 coding sequence is TGTGCCAGCAGTGGACAGGGGTGGCAGTACTTC. This gives the protein CASSGQGWQYF. V is TRBV28 and J is TRBJ2-7; 9 positions agree with TRBD1. The CDR3 has 11 residues. The V and J ends lost 5 bases and 9 bases, in that order; junction bases with no gene match: 2. Per germline, CDR1 MDHEN and CDR2 SYDVKM.

DNA of the CDR3: TGTGCCAGCAGTCCTCCCCCTCGACAGGGTAACCACGAGCAGTACTTC. The encoded protein is CASSPPPRQGNHEQYF. V and J are TRBV12-3 or TRBV12-4 and TRBJ2-7; 7 nucleotides agree with TRBD1. The CDR3 is 16 residues long. Trimming cost V 5 bases and J 5 bases; bases outside gene matches: 15.

This chain links TRBV5-1 with TRBJ1-6, with TRBD1 matching over 7 bases. From germline, CDR1 is SGHRS and CDR2 YFSETQ. The V segment lost 5 bases and the J segment 0 bases; nucleotides outside the gene matches: 8. This CDR3 comprises 17 residues. Here the CDR3 reads CASSVGQQSSYNSPLHF. DNA for the CDR3: TGCGCCAGCAGTGTGGGACAGCAAAGCTCCTATAATTCACCCCTCCACTTT.

V usage is TRBV6-4 and J usage is TRBJ1-2, with D unclear. Looked up from germline, CDR1 is MRHNA and CDR2 is SNTAGT. The CDR3 is 13 residues long. Trimming left V 0 bases short and J 8 bases short, with 10 bases between. CDR3: CASSDSESGGYTF. In nucleotides, the CDR3 is TGTGCCAGCAGTGACTCGGAGTCGGGGGGCTACACCTTC.

About this clonotype itself: A read error may be the cause here, since a much bigger clone is one base away. J is TRBJ2-3 and V is TRBV27; D gene uncertain. The CDR3 is 16 residues long. The V gene lost 2 bases and the J gene lost 2 bases, with 14 bases spanning the gap. CDR1 is MNHEY, CDR2 SMNVEV, per germline (reference sequence). The CDR3 sequence: CASSLNPGSDTDTQYF. The CDR3 DNA follows: TGTGCCAGCAGTTTAAACCCGGGTTCGGACACAGATACGCAGTATTTT.

The table lists this clonotype with a few counts. The genes are TRBV5-1 and TRBJ2-7, with D perhaps matching TRBD2 (6 bases). The CDR3 loop spans 14 amino acids. Germline CDR1 and CDR2: SGHRS and YFSETQ. Trimming stripped 5 bases from V and 2 bases from J, with 14 bases between. The CDR3 reads CASSPGTLPYEQYF. Written as DNA, the CDR3 is TGCGCCAGCAGTCCTGGGACTCTTCCCTACGAGCAGTACTTC.

Only a few counts were recorded for this clonotype. The chain couples TRBV6-5 to TRBJ2-7; D possibly corresponds to TRBD2 (6 bases). The CDR3 covers 14 residues. V was trimmed by 0 bases and J by 6 bases, leaving 12 bases between them. Germline assignment: CDR1 MNHEY and CDR2 SVGAGI. CDR3 loop: CASSYSFAGGEQYF. CDR3 DNA sequence: TGTGCCAGCAGTTACTCGTTTGCCGGGGGCGAGCAGTACTTC.

As for this clonotype: A much larger clone differs from this one at a single base, so this may be a read error. The chain has TRBV6-5 and TRBJ2-1; D might be TRBD2 (6 bases). In germline, CDR1 is MNHEY, CDR2 SVGAGI. The CDR3 has 14 residues. The CDR3 region is CAISYTSLYNEQFF. In DNA form, the CDR3 reads TGTGCCATCAGTTACACTAGCCTGTACAATGAGCAGTTCTTC.

The sample holds a few counts of this clonotype. The V gene is TRBV6-5, the J gene TRBJ1-4; TRBD1 is a possible D gene (6 bases). Germline assignment: CDR1 MNHEY and CDR2 SVGAGI. The V gene lost 5 bases and the J gene lost 7 bases, with 17 bases spanning the gap. CDR3 size: 15 residues. DNA of the CDR3: TGTGCCAGCAGTCCTGCGCGGGGGCGCGGTGAAAAACTGTTTTTT. Amino acids: CASSPARGRGEKLFF.

In this sample, this clonotype turned up many times. This sequence joins TRBV6-4 and TRBJ2-2, with D uncertain. V lost 4 bases, J lost 5 bases, and 8 bases lay in between. This CDR3 comprises 13 residues. Germline CDR1 MRHNA, CDR2 SNTAGT. The CDR3 DNA reads TGTGCCAGCAGTGTAGTAATGACCGGGGAGCTGTTTTTT. Its translation is CASSVVMTGELFF.

The chain couples TRBV7-2 to TRBJ2-7; TRBD2 matches 8 bases. The CDR3 spans 14 residues. The trim removed 4 bases at V and 3 bases at J, leaving 5 bases unmatched. Germline CDR1 SGHTA, CDR2 FQGNSA. In DNA form, the CDR3 reads TGTGCCAGCAGCTCCATAGCGGGGAACTACGAGCAGTACTTC. The encoded protein is CASSSIAGNYEQYF.

This clonotype was recorded a few times. This chain links TRBV29-1 with TRBJ1-4; D is possibly TRBD1 (5 bases). V was clipped by 8 bases and J by 7 bases, with 20 bases between them. CDR1 is SQVTM, CDR2 ANQGSEA, per germline. This CDR3 comprises 14 residues. Here the CDR3 reads CSYSGSGGPEKLFF. The CDR3 coding sequence is TGCAGCTATAGCGGGTCGGGGGGTCCTGAAAAACTGTTTTTT.

This clonotype was observed many times. V usage is TRBV20-1 and J usage is TRBJ2-3; 11 bases are a match to TRBD2. CDR1 is DFQATT and CDR2 is SNEGSKA in the germline V gene (reference sequence). The CDR3 consists of 14 residues. Trimming took 2 bases from V and 3 from J; bases not matched to a gene: 1. The CDR3 nucleotides are TGCAGTGCTAGACCTAGCGGGAGGACAGATACGCAGTATTTT. Its translation: CSARPSGRTDTQYF.

The V gene is TRBV6-2 or TRBV6-3, the J gene TRBJ2-5, with TRBD2 matching 8 bases. The germline V gene encodes CDR1 MNHEY and CDR2 SVGEGT. The CDR3 runs to 18 residues. V gave up 7 bases and J gave up 0 bases; unmatched junction bases: 16. The CDR3 sequence: CASTGLAGSGFDQETQYF. CDR3 nucleotides: TGTGCCAGCACCGGACTAGCTGGTAGTGGGTTTGACCAAGAGACCCAGTACTTC.

This clonotype appeared a few times. CDR3 DNA sequence: TGTGCCAGTAGTGAACTAGCGGGAGAAGGTGAGCAGTACTTC. It translates to CASSELAGEGEQYF. This chain uses TRBV19 with TRBJ2-7; 11 nucleotides line up with TRBD2. In germline, CDR1 is LNHDA, CDR2 SQIVND (reference sequence). With 5 bases clipped from V and 7 bases from J, the junction kept 7 bases outside the gene matches. This CDR3 has 14 residues.

V is TRBV27 and J is TRBJ2-7, with 10 bases matching TRBD2. Looked up from germline, CDR1 is MNHEY and CDR2 is SMNVEV (reference sequence). The CDR3 contains 16 residues. The junction had 14 bases not matched to a gene; V was cut back by 8 bases and J by 4 bases. The CDR3 DNA reads TGTGCCAGCTGGGGGGTAGCGGGAGGAAGGAAGTACGAGCAGTACTTC. It codes for CASWGVAGGRKYEQYF.

The gene calls are TRBV4-3 and TRBJ2-3; 7 nucleotides match TRBD2. Trimming at V came to 0 bases and at J to 0 bases, leaving 9 bases not matched to a gene. Germline V gives CDR1 LGHNA, CDR2 YSLEER. This CDR3 is built from 18 residues. The CDR3 reads CASSQDRLAVTSTDTQYF. The CDR3 DNA reads TGCGCCAGCAGCCAAGATAGGCTAGCGGTTACTAGCACAGATACGCAGTATTTT.

This clonotype was counted at least ten times. The chain employs TRBV20-1 and TRBJ2-7; 11 bases are a match to TRBD2. This CDR3 contains 14 residues. Germline trimming cut 0 bases from V and 2 bases from J; bases unmatched to any gene: 0. Germline CDR1 reads DFQATT; CDR2 reads SNEGSKA (reference sequence). The CDR3 sequence: CSARDSGRAYEQYF. The CDR3 DNA is TGCAGTGCTAGAGATAGCGGGAGGGCCTACGAGCAGTACTTC.

The table lists this clonotype with many counts. The V and J genes are TRBV20-1 and TRBJ2-3, with 12 bases identical to TRBD2. After removal of 3 bases from V and 2 bases from J, the junction contained 12 bases not matched to a gene. Looked up from germline, CDR1 is DFQATT and CDR2 is SNEGSKA (reference sequence). CDR3 size: 18 residues. The CDR3 DNA reads as TGCAGTGCTAGGCCGGAAGAAAGGACTAGCGGGAACACAGATACGCAGTATTTT. This gives the protein CSARPEERTSGNTDTQYF.

This clonotype was observed many times. The chain carries TRBV20-1 and TRBJ2-4; 8 bases are shared with TRBD2. Germline lookup yields CDR1 DFQATT and CDR2 SNEGSKA (reference sequence). V shed 2 bases, J shed 2 bases, and the junction held 8 bases outside the gene matches. The CDR3 has 16 residues. CDR3 in amino acids: CSARQPTGGSKNIQYF. CDR3 coding DNA: TGCAGTGCTAGACAGCCTACGGGAGGGTCCAAAAACATTCAGTACTTC.